The 25 T cell receptor beta chains below were found in one sample sequenced in a study of T cell responses to AZD1222 COVID-19 vaccine. Here immunoSEQ multiplex PCR was the method, and the copy in TCRdb shows in-frame clones only, minus some. Of about 120,000 clones in the sample, roughly nine tenths were seen once. This specimen was peripheral blood, taken on day 0 of AZD1222 vaccination. The receptors originated from an adult in good health.

The chain recombines TRBV18 with TRBJ2-7; TRBD1 aligns across 7 bases. The length of the CDR3 is 15 residues. Germline V gene sequence: CDR1 KGHSH, CDR2 LQKENI. V lost 2 bases, J lost 4 bases, and 8 bases stayed unmatched. The CDR3 reads CASSPGTAGGYEQYF. CDR3 bases: TGTGCCAGCTCACCAGGGACAGCCGGCGGGTACGAGCAGTACTTC.

V is TRBV19 and J is TRBJ2-7, with 10 bases that match TRBD1. The CDR3 has 14 amino acids. V lost 4 bases and J lost 7; bases outside the gene matches: 7. Per germline, CDR1 LNHDA and CDR2 SQIVND (reference sequence). The CDR3 DNA sequence: TGTGCCAGTAGTAGGGGACAGGGGACTCCAGAGCAGTACTTC. Translating it yields CASSRGQGTPEQYF.

The chain combines TRBV27 with TRBJ1-5, with 7 bases fitting TRBD1. CDR3 length: 21 residues. V was clipped by 6 bases and J by 0 bases; unmatched bases: 23. In germline, CDR1 is MNHEY, CDR2 SMNVEV (reference sequence). CDR3 sequence (DNA): TGTGCCAGCAGGGGAAGTCCAGCGTGGGGGGCGCAGGGGGGTAGCAATCAGCCCCAGCATTTT. This translates into CASRGSPAWGAQGGSNQPQHF.

This chain joins TRBV9 and TRBJ1-6; tentative D call: TRBD1 (5 bases). This CDR3 spans 13 amino acids. The germline V gene encodes CDR1 SGDLS and CDR2 YYNGEE. V dropped 3 bases and J dropped 10 bases, with 11 bases sitting between them. This chain's CDR3 is CASSGGDFSPLHF. The CDR3 coding sequence is TGTGCCAGCAGCGGGGGGGACTTCTCACCCCTCCACTTT.

The V and J genes are TRBV5-1 and TRBJ2-3; 10 nucleotides align to TRBD2. V dropped 0 bases and J dropped 0; count of bases not matched to a gene: 4. CDR1 and CDR2 from the germline V gene are SGHRS and YFSETQ. This CDR3 spans 17 amino acids. The CDR3 nucleotides read TGCGCCAGCAGCTTGGCGGCTAGCGGGAGCAGCACAGATACGCAGTATTTT. It yields the protein CASSLAASGSSTDTQYF.

V gene TRBV5-6 combines with J gene TRBJ1-4; D not certain. Trimming shortened V by 0 bases and J by 0 bases, and 6 bases separated the two germline ends. CDR1 is SGHDT and CDR2 is YYEEEE in the germline V gene. This CDR3 is built from 15 residues. The CDR3 protein is CASSLAGTTNEKLFF. CDR3 coding DNA: TGTGCCAGCAGCTTGGCCGGGACAACTAATGAAAAACTGTTTTTT.

V is TRBV5-1 and J is TRBJ2-2; D tentatively fits TRBD1 or TRBD2 (5 bases each). Trimming left V 1 base short and J 6 bases short, with 7 bases between. CDR3 length: 13 residues. The germline V gene has CDR1 SGHRS and CDR2 YFSETQ. The DNA for the CDR3 is TGCGCCAGCAGCTTGTTGGGGGCCGGGGAGCTGTTTTTT. Encoded protein: CASSLLGAGELFF.

This sequence joins TRBV6-5 and TRBJ2-7, with D possibly TRBD1 on 6 matching bases. V gave up 6 bases and J gave up 4 bases, with 13 bases separating them. Germline V lookup: CDR1 MNHEY, CDR2 SVGAGI. The CDR3 loop spans 13 amino acids. The CDR3 sequence: CASSRQQGYEQYF. CDR3 DNA: TGTGCCAGCAGCCGCCAACAGGGTTACGAGCAGTACTTC.

The chain carries TRBV27 and TRBJ1-2; D is unresolved. Germline lookup yields CDR1 MNHEY and CDR2 SMNVEV (reference sequence). With 2 bases removed from V and 4 bases from J, the gap between germline ends came to 8 bases. This CDR3 has 13 residues. In DNA, the CDR3 is TGTGCCAGCAGTTTAAGGCAGAGCTATGGCTACACCTTC. This encodes CASSLRQSYGYTF.

The chain is built from TRBV5-4 and TRBJ1-6, with a weak D call TRBD1 (6 bases). The V and J ends lost 1 base and 6 bases respectively, with 11 bases between them. The germline V gene encodes CDR1 SGHNT and CDR2 YYREEE (reference sequence). There are 15 residues in the CDR3. The CDR3 nucleotides are TGTGCCAGCAGCTTGTCTGGGACATCTAATTCACCCCTCCACTTT. Protein: CASSLSGTSNSPLHF.

V and J are TRBV19 and TRBJ2-7; 8 nucleotides line up with TRBD2. The CDR3 is made up of 12 amino acids. With V trimmed by 6 bases and J by 6 bases, 4 bases remained unmatched. CDR1 and CDR2 (germline): LNHDA, SQIVND (reference sequence). In DNA form, the CDR3 reads TGTGCCAGTAGCAGCGGGAGAAGCGAGCAGTACTTC. It codes for CASSSGRSEQYF.

The chain has TRBV4-3 and TRBJ2-2, with D perhaps given as TRBD1 or TRBD2 (5 bases each). CDR1 is LGHNA, CDR2 YSLEER, per germline. The CDR3 contains 13 residues. V shed 3 bases and J shed 8 bases, with 10 bases lying between them. The chain's CDR3 is CASSQGDWGELFF. The CDR3 DNA reads TGCGCCAGCAGCCAGGGGGATTGGGGGGAGCTGTTTTTT.

In this sample, this clone turned up once. The rearrangement uses TRBV28 and TRBJ1-6; no firm D call. Looked up from germline, CDR1 is MDHEN and CDR2 is SYDVKM. CDR3 size: 12 residues. With 3 bases removed from V and 8 bases from J, the gap between germline ends came to 5 bases. The CDR3 reads CASSLEHSPLHF. The CDR3 region has the DNA TGTGCCAGCAGTTTGGAGCATTCACCCCTCCACTTT. The full variable domain, in which reference TRBV28 and TRBJ1-6 provide the parts outside the CDR3, is DVKVTQSSRYLVKRTGEKVFLECVQDMDHENMFWYRQDPGLGLRLIYFSYDVKMKEKGDIPEGYSVSREKKERFSLILESASTNQTSMYLCASSLEHSPLHFGNGTRLTVT.

The CDR3 DNA reads as TGTGCCAGCAGCCCTAGACAGGGTGTGACCGGGGAGCTGTTTTTT. Protein: CASSPRQGVTGELFF. The chain recombines TRBV5-6 with TRBJ2-2; 7 nucleotides agree with TRBD1. The CDR3 sequence is 15 residues long. Germline V lookup: CDR1 SGHDT, CDR2 YYEEEE. V trimming: 4 bases; J trimming: 5 bases; junction bases outside the gene matches: 8.

The chain has TRBV19 and TRBJ1-1; 9 bases line up with TRBD1. Germline-derived CDR1 and CDR2 are LNHDA and SQIVND (reference sequence). The CDR3 runs to 15 residues. V was pared by 5 bases and J by 3 bases, with 7 bases of the junction left unmatched. CDR3 residues: CASSFSRQGDTEAFF. CDR3 in DNA: TGTGCCAGTAGTTTTAGTCGACAGGGGGACACTGAAGCTTTCTTT.

The J gene is TRBJ2-3, the V gene TRBV11-2, with D possibly called TRBD1 or TRBD2 (5 bases each). Germline loops: CDR1 SGHAT, CDR2 FQNNGV. The ends were cut back, 5 bases at V and 2 bases at J, with 14 bases in the middle. This CDR3 has 15 residues. As DNA, the CDR3 is TGTGCCAGCAGCCCCCTTTTGGGGACCACAGATACGCAGTATTTT. As protein: CASSPLLGTTDTQYF.

The rearrangement links TRBV7-6 to TRBJ2-1; D possibly uses TRBD1 or TRBD2 (5 bases each). This CDR3 contains 16 residues. Trimming removed 2 bases at V and 5 bases at J, with 16 bases between. Per the germline V gene, CDR1 is SGHVS and CDR2 is FNYEAQ. The DNA for the CDR3 is TGTGCCAGCAGCTTAACTAGGCAGGGAATTGACAATGAGCAGTTCTTC. Translated: CASSLTRQGIDNEQFF.

The chain recombines TRBV21-1 with TRBJ1-2. TRBV21-1 is given as a pseudogene. CDR3 length: 12 amino acids. The CDR3, as DNA: TGTGCCAGCAGCAATCCTGGGAATGGCTACACCTTC. Translating gives CASSNPGNGYTF.

This clone occurred a few times. The rearrangement links TRBV28 to TRBJ1-5, with a possible D match to TRBD1 (6 bases). The germline V gene encodes CDR1 MDHEN and CDR2 SYDVKM. The CDR3 extends over 14 amino acids. The V end lost 4 bases, the J end lost 4 bases, and 11 bases lay between the germline ends. The CDR3 coding sequence is TGTGCCAGCAGTTCATACAGGGAAAATCAGCCCCAGCATTTT. Its translation is CASSSYRENQPQHF. Full variable domain (missing parts from reference TRBV28 and TRBJ1-5): DVKVTQSSRYLVKRTGEKVFLECVQDMDHENMFWYRQDPGLGLRLIYFSYDVKMKEKGDIPEGYSVSREKKERFSLILESASTNQTSMYLCASSSYRENQPQHFGDGTRLSIL.

This chain connects TRBV7-2 to TRBJ2-7; 8 bases line up with TRBD1. Trimming at V came to 4 bases and at J to 2 bases, leaving 7 bases not matched to a gene. This CDR3 has 15 residues. Germline CDR1 reads SGHTA; CDR2 reads FQGNSA. The CDR3, as DNA: TGTGCCAGCAGCTCAGGGACAGGCGTGACCTACGAGCAGTACTTC. It is translated as CASSSGTGVTYEQYF.

This clone appeared once. The chain recombines TRBV6-2 or TRBV6-3 with TRBJ1-1, with 9 positions matching TRBD1. The V and J ends lost 0 bases and 4 bases, in that order; junction bases with no gene match: 6. Germline lookup yields CDR1 MNHEY and CDR2 SVGEGT. This CDR3 spans 16 amino acids. This CDR3 is CASSYSSGTGSTEAFF. The CDR3 DNA reads as TGTGCCAGCAGTTACTCATCCGGGACAGGGAGCACTGAAGCTTTCTTT.

J is TRBJ2-1 and V is TRBV27; D is perhaps TRBD1 (6 bases). There are 15 residues in the CDR3. Trimming removed 3 bases at V and 3 bases at J, with 12 bases between. Germline V gene sequence: CDR1 MNHEY, CDR2 SMNVEV (reference sequence). The CDR3 reads CASSLGHMIYNEQFF. CDR3 nucleotides: TGTGCCAGCAGTTTGGGACATATGATCTACAATGAGCAGTTCTTC.

V and J are TRBV19 and TRBJ1-1; 8 bases line up with TRBD1. After removal of 6 bases from V and 2 bases from J, the junction contained 2 bases not matched to a gene. This CDR3 contains 13 residues. The germline CDR1 and CDR2 sequences are LNHDA and SQIVND (reference sequence). Here the CDR3 reads CASRTGDNTEAFF. CDR3 in DNA: TGTGCCAGTAGGACAGGGGATAACACTGAAGCTTTCTTT.

The genes are TRBV7-8 and TRBJ2-3, with unresolved D. There are 15 residues in the CDR3. The germline CDR1 and CDR2 sequences are SGHVS and FQNEAQ. V lost 1 base and J lost 0, with 8 bases in between. CDR3 nucleotide sequence: TGTGCCAGCAGCTTAGGCCTTCGTAGCACAGATACGCAGTATTTT. This gives the protein CASSLGLRSTDTQYF. Filled out from reference TRBV7-8 and TRBJ2-3, the complete variable domain reads GAGVSQSPRYKVAKRGQDVALRCDPISGHVSLFWYQQALGQGPEFLTYFQNEAQLDKSGLPSDRFFAERPEGSVSTLKIQRTQQEDSAVYLCASSLGLRSTDTQYFGPGTRLTVL.

The rearrangement joins TRBV9 to TRBJ2-2; D remains unclear. The germline V gene encodes CDR1 SGDLS and CDR2 YYNGEE. CDR3 size: 15 residues. Trimming took off 0 bases at V and 4 bases at J, with 10 bases between the two ends. CDR3 amino acids: CASSVGVSGTGELFF. DNA of the CDR3: TGTGCCAGCAGCGTAGGGGTATCGGGCACCGGGGAGCTGTTTTTT. Filled out from reference TRBV9 and TRBJ2-2, the complete variable domain reads DSGVTQTPKHLITATGQRVTLRCSPRSGDLSVYWYQQSLDQGLQFLIQYYNGEERAKGNILERFSAQQFPDLHSELNLSSLELGDSALYFCASSVGVSGTGELFFGEGSRLTVL.